These 8 T cell receptor beta chains share one sample of origin, sequenced in a study of blood T cells in healthy people across ages. PCR was performed a second time for roughly 6 to 12 cycles using a sample-barcoded 5' primer and a J-beta primer mix. TCRdb used MiXCR to reprocess the 5' RACE reads, holding one entry per CDR3 protein. The sample shows around 990,000 distinct CDR3 sequences, almost 25% of them seen only once. A further study also used this sample, focusing on T cells of mothers and their children.

The sequencing sample was made of blood. The receptor source for this set is a girl aged 2-10 years in good health.

The chain couples TRBV29-1 to TRBJ2-3, with a possible D match to TRBD2 (7 bases). Germline CDR1 SQVTM, CDR2 ANQGSEA. The CDR3 extends over 16 amino acids. Trimming took off 1 base at V and 4 bases at J, with 18 bases between the two ends. In DNA form, the CDR3 reads TGCAGCGTTGAAGGGGGGCTCTGGCGGGAGTCAGATACGCAGTATTTT. Protein sequence: CSVEGGLWRESDTQYF.

The DNA of the CDR3 is TGTGCCAGCAGCCAAGTAACAGGGATCACTGAAGCTTTCTTT. Translation: CASSQVTGITEAFF. This chain joins TRBV3-1 and TRBJ1-1; tentatively, D is TRBD1 (6 bases). CDR1 and CDR2 from the germline V gene are LGHDT and YNNKEL (reference sequence). The CDR3 is 14 residues long. The ends were cut back, 1 base at V and 4 bases at J, with 10 bases in the middle.

The J gene is TRBJ1-6, the V gene TRBV6-6; D remains unclear. The germline V and J ends were trimmed by 0 bases and 8 bases, with 5 bases remaining between them. The germline CDR1 and CDR2 sequences are MNHNY and SVGAGI (reference sequence). The CDR3 has 13 amino acids. The CDR3 spells CASSYSSDSPLHF. The CDR3, as DNA: TGTGCCAGCAGTTACTCGTCGGATTCACCCCTCCACTTT.

This clonotype was seen only a few times. This chain links TRBV20-1 with TRBJ2-7; 7 bases agree with TRBD2. Germline V gives CDR1 DFQATT, CDR2 SNEGSKA (reference sequence). This CDR3 is 15 amino acids long. Trimming took 3 bases from V and 1 from J; bases not matched to a gene: 9. CDR3 sequence (DNA): TGCAGTGCTAGGGCCCTTGGGGGGGTTTCCTACGAGCAGTACTTC. Residues: CSARALGGVSYEQYF.

This clonotype turned up a few times. The gene calls are TRBV28 and TRBJ2-7; 9 bases agree with TRBD2. Looked up from germline, CDR1 is MDHEN and CDR2 is SYDVKM. V shed 4 bases and J 0 bases; nucleotides not matched to a gene: 4. The CDR3 is 15 amino acids. The chain's CDR3 is CASSSLAGRSYEQYF. CDR3 nucleotides: TGTGCCAGCAGTTCCCTAGCGGGACGCTCCTACGAGCAGTACTTC.

This clonotype was picked up a small number of times. The chain couples TRBV27 to TRBJ2-1; D remains ambiguous. Trimming removed 6 bases at V and 10 bases at J, with 13 bases between. The CDR3 is made up of 12 amino acids. Germline V lookup: CDR1 MNHEY, CDR2 SMNVEV (reference sequence). The CDR3 reads CASSWENGEQFF. The CDR3 DNA sequence: TGTGCCAGCAGCTGGGAAAATGGAGAGCAGTTCTTC.

The V gene is TRBV3-1, the J gene TRBJ1-1; the match to TRBD1 covers 11 bases. The germline gives CDR1 LGHDT, CDR2 YNNKEL (reference sequence). The CDR3 length is 17 residues. The V segment lost 4 bases and the J segment 4 bases; nucleotides outside the gene matches: 11. CDR3 in amino acids: CASSPDRGQVSLTEAFF. CDR3 DNA: TGTGCCAGCAGCCCGGACAGGGGGCAGGTGTCACTCACTGAAGCTTTCTTT.

This clonotype came up a few times. This chain uses TRBV10-3 with TRBJ1-2; 8 positions agree with TRBD1. V lost 0 bases, J lost 8 bases, and 8 bases stayed unmatched. The CDR3 extends over 15 amino acids. CDR1 ENHRY and CDR2 SYGVKD come from the germline V gene. Written as DNA, the CDR3 is TGTGCCATCAGTGAGTCGTTGACAGGGGAAGGAGGCTACACCTTC. This encodes CAISESLTGEGGYTF.